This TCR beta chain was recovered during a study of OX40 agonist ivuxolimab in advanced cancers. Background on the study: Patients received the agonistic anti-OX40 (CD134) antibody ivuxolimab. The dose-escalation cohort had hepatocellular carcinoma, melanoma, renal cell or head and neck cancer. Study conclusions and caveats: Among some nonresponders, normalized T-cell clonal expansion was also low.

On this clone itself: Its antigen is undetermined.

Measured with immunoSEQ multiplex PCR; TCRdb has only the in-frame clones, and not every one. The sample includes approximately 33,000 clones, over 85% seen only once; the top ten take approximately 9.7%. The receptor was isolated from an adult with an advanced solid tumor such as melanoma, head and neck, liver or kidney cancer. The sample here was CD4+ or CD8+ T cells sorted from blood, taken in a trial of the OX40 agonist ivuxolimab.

CDR3 residues: CASSSLKAGVGEQYF. CDR3 sequence (DNA): TGTGCCAGCAGCTCCCTGAAGGCGGGAGTAGGTGAGCAGTACTTC. The chain uses TRBV7-9 and TRBJ2-7; TRBD2 aligns across 7 bases. With 4 bases clipped from V and 7 bases from J, the junction kept 13 bases outside the gene matches. CDR3 length: 15 amino acids. Germline CDR1 and CDR2: SEHNR and FQNEAQ (reference sequence).